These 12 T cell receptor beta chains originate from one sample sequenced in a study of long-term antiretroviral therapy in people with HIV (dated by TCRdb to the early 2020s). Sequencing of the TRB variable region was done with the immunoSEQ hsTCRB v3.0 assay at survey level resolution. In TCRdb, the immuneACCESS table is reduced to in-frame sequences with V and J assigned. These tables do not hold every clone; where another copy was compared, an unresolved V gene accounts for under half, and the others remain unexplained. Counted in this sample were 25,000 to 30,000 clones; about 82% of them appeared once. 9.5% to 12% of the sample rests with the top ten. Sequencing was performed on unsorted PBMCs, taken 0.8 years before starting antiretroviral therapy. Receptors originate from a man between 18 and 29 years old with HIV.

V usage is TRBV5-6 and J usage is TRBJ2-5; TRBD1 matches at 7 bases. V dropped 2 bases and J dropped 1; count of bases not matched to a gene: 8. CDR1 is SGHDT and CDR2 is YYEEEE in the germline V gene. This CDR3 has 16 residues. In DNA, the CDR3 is TGTGCCAGCAGCTTCCCGACAGGGCCTTCCCAAGAGACCCAGTACTTC. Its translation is CASSFPTGPSQETQYF.

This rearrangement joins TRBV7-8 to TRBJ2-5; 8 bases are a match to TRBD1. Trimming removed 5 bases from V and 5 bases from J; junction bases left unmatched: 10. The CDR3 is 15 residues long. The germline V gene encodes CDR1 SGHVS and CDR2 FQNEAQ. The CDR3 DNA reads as TGTGCCAGCAGCAAGGACAGGGTGGTAGGGGAGACCCAGTACTTC. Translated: CASSKDRVVGETQYF.

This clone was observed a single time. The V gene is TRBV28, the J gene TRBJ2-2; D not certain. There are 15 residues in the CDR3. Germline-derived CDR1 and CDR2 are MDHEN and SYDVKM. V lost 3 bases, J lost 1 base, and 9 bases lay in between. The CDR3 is CASSFLGLNTGELFF. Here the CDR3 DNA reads TGTGCCAGCAGTTTTCTGGGTTTGAACACCGGGGAGCTGTTTTTT. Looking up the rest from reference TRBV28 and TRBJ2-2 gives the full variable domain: DVKVTQSSRYLVKRTGEKVFLECVQDMDHENMFWYRQDPGLGLRLIYFSYDVKMKEKGDIPEGYSVSREKKERFSLILESASTNQTSMYLCASSFLGLNTGELFFGEGSRLTVL.

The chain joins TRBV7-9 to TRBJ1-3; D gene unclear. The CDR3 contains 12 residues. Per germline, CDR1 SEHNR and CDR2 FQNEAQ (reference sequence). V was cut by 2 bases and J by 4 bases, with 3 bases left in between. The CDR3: CASSLTGNTIYF. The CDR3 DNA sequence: TGTGCCAGCAGCTTAACAGGAAACACCATATATTTT.

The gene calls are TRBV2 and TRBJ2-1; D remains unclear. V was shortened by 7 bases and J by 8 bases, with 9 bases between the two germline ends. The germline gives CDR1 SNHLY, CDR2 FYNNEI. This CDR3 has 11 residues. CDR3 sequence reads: CASTRMDEQFF. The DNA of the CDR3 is TGTGCCAGCACGAGAATGGATGAGCAGTTCTTC.

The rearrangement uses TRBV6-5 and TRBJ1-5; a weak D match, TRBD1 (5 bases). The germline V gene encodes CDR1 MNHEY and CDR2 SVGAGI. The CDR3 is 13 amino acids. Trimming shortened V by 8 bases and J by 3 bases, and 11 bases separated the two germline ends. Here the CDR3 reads CASGAGFNQPQHF. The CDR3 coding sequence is TGTGCCAGCGGGGCAGGGTTCAATCAGCCCCAGCATTTT.

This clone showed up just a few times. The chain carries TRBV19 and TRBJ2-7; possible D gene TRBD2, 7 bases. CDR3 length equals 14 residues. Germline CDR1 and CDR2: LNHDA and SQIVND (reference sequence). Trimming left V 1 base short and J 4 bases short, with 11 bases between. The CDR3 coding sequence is TGTGCCAGTAGTATAGCGGGGGGCGATTACGAGCAGTACTTC. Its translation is CASSIAGGDYEQYF.

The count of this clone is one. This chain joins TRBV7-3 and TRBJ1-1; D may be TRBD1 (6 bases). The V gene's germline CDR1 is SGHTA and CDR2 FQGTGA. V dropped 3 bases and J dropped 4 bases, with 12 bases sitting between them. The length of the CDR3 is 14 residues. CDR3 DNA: TGTGCCAGCAGCTTCGGGGGGCAAGGCACTGAAGCTTTCTTT. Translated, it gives CASSFGGQGTEAFF. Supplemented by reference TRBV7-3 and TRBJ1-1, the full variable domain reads GAGVSQTPSNKVTEKGKYVELRCDPISGHTALYWYRQSLGQGPEFLIYFQGTGAADDSGLPNDRFFAVRPEGSVSTLKIQRTERGDSAVYLCASSFGGQGTEAFFGQGTRLTVV.

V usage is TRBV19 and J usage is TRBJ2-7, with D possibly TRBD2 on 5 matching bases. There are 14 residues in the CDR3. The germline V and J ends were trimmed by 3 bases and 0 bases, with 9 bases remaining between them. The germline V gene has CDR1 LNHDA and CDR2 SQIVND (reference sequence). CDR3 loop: CASSISGSSYEQYF. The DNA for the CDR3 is TGTGCCAGTAGTATTTCTGGGAGCTCCTACGAGCAGTACTTC.

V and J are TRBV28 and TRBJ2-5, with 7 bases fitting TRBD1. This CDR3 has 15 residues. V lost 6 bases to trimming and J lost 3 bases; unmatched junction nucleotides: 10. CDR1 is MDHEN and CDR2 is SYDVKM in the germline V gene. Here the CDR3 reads CASSPLGTEEETQYF. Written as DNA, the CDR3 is TGTGCCAGCAGCCCCCTAGGGACAGAAGAAGAGACCCAGTACTTC. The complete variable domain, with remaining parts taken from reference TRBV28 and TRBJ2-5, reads DVKVTQSSRYLVKRTGEKVFLECVQDMDHENMFWYRQDPGLGLRLIYFSYDVKMKEKGDIPEGYSVSREKKERFSLILESASTNQTSMYLCASSPLGTEEETQYFGPGTRLLVL.

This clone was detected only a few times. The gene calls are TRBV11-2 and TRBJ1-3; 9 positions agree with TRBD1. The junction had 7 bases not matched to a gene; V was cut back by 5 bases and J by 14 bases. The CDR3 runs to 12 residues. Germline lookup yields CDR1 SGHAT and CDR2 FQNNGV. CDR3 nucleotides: TGTGCCAGCAGCGACGGGGACAGGGCTTTATATTTT. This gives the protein CASSDGDRALYF. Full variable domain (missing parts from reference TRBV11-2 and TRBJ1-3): EAGVAQSPRYKIIEKRQSVAFWCNPISGHATLYWYQQILGQGPKLLIQFQNNGVVDDSQLPKDRFSAERLKGVDSTLKIQPAKLEDSAVYLCASSDGDRALYFGEGSWLTVV.

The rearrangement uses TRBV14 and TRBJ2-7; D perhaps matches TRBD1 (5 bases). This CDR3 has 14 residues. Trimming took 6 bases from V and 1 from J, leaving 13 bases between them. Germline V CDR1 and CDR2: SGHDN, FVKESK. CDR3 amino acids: CASSLRTQSYEQYF. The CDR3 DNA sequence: TGTGCCAGCAGTCTGAGGACACAATCCTACGAGCAGTACTTC.